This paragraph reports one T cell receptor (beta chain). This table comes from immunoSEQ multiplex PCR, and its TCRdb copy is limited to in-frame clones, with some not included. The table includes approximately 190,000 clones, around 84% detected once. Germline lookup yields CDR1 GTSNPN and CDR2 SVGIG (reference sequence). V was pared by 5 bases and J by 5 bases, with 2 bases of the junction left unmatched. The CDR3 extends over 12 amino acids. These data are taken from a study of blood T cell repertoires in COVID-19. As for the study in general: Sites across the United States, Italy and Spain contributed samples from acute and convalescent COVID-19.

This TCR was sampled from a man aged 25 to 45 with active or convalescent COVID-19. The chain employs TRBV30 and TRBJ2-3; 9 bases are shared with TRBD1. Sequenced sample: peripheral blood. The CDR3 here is CAWGQGRDTQYF. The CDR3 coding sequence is TGTGCCTGGGGACAGGGGAGAGATACGCAGTATTTT.